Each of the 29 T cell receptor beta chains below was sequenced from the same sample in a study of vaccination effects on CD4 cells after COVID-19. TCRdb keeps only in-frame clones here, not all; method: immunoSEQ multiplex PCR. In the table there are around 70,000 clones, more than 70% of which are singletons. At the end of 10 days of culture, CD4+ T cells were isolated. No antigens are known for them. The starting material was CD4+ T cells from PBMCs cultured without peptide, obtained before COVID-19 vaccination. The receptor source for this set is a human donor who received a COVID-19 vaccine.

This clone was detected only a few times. The CDR3 protein is CSVVLQGSYGYTF. CDR3 bases: TGCAGCGTTGTTTTACAGGGAAGTTATGGCTACACCTTC. The chain combines TRBV29-1 with TRBJ1-2; possible D gene TRBD1, 6 bases. Trimming shortened V by 4 bases and J by 5 bases, and 14 bases separated the two germline ends. Germline V gives CDR1 SQVTM, CDR2 ANQGSEA. The CDR3 length is 13 residues.

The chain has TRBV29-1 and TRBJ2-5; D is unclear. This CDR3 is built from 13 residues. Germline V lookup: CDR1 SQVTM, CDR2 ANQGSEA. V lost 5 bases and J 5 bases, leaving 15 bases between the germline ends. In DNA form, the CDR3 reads TGCAGCGTTCGGGTATATCGCGCGGAGACCCAGTACTTC. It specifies CSVRVYRAETQYF.

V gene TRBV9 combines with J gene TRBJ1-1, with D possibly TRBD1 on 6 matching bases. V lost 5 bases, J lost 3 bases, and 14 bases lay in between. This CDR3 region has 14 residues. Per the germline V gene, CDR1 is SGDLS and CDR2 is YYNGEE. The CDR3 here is CASSKGGFDTEAFF. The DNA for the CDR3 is TGTGCCAGCAGTAAAGGGGGGTTCGACACTGAAGCTTTCTTT.

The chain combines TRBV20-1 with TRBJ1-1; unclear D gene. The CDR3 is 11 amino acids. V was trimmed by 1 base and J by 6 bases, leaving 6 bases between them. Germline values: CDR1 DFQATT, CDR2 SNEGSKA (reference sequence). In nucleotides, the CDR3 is TGCAGTGCTAGAGTTTATCCTGAAGCTTTCTTT. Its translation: CSARVYPEAFF.

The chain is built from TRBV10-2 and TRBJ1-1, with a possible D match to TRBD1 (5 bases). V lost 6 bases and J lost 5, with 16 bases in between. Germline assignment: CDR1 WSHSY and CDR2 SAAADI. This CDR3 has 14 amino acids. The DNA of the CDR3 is TGCGCCAGCAGCGAGCAGGGTCTGTGGACTGAAGCTTTCTTT. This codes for CASSEQGLWTEAFF.

The CDR3 sequence: CASSQESGVMGYTF. In DNA form, the CDR3 reads TGTGCCAGCAGCCAAGAGTCAGGGGTGATGGGCTACACCTTC. The chain carries TRBV3-1 (or the pseudogene TRBV3-2) and TRBJ1-2; weak D call: TRBD1 (6 bases). The CDR3 totals 14 residues. Germline V lookup: CDR1 LGHDT, CDR2 YNNKEL (reference sequence). With 0 bases removed from V and 8 bases from J, the gap between germline ends came to 13 bases.

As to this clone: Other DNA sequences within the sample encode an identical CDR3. The CDR3 nucleotides are TGTGCCAGCAGTTTAAGGGGCGAGGAGACCCAGTACTTC. It yields the protein CASSLRGEETQYF. The rearrangement uses TRBV12-3 or TRBV12-4 and TRBJ2-5, with D perhaps TRBD1 (5 bases). Trimming took off 2 bases at V and 5 bases at J, with 9 bases between the two ends. The CDR3 is made up of 13 amino acids.

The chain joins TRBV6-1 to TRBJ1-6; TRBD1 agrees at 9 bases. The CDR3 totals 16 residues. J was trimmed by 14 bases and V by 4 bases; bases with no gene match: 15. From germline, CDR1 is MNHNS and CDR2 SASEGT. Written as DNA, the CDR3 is TGTGCCAGCAGTGGAGGCCGGGACAGGGACCCATTGGCCCTCCACTTT. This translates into CASSGGRDRDPLALHF.

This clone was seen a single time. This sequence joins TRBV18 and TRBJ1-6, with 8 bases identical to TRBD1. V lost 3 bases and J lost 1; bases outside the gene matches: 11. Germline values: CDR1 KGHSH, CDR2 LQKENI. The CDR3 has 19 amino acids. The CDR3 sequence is CASSPAGTGWGSYNSPLHF. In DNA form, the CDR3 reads TGTGCCAGCTCACCTGCCGGGACAGGATGGGGTTCCTATAATTCACCCCTCCACTTT.

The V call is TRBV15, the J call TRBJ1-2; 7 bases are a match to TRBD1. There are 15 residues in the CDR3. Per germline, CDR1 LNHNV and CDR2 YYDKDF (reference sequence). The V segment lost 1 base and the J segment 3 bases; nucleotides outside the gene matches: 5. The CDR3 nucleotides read TGTGCCACCAGCAGAGCTCGGGACAGCCACTATGGCTACACCTTC. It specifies CATSRARDSHYGYTF. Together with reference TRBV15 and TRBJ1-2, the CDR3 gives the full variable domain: DAMVIQNPRYQVTQFGKPVTLSCSQTLNHNVMYWYQQKSSQAPKLLFHYYDKDFNNEADTPDNFQSRRPNTSFCFLDIRSPGLGDTAMYLCATSRARDSHYGYTFGSGTRLTVV.

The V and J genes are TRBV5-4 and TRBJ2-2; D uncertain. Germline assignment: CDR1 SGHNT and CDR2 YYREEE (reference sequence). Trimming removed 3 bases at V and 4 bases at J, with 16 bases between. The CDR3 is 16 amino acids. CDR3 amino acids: CASSSSDEVPTGELFF. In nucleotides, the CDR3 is TGTGCCAGCAGCTCGTCGGACGAGGTCCCCACCGGGGAGCTGTTTTTT.

CDR3 sequence: CSASQGNTGELFF. DNA of the CDR3: TGCAGTGCTAGTCAGGGGAACACCGGGGAGCTGTTTTTT. The chain employs TRBV20-1 and TRBJ2-2, with D possibly being TRBD1 (5 bases). The CDR3 sequence is 13 residues long. V lost 3 bases to trimming and J lost 1 base, with 6 bases between them. Germline loops: CDR1 DFQATT, CDR2 SNEGSKA (reference sequence).

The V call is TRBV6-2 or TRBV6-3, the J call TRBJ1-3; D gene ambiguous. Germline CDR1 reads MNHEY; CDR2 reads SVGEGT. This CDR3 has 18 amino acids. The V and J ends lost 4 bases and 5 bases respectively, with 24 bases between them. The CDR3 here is CASSSTWSRRHPRNTIYF. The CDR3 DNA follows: TGTGCCAGCAGTTCCACCTGGTCCCGCAGGCACCCCCGAAACACCATATATTTT.

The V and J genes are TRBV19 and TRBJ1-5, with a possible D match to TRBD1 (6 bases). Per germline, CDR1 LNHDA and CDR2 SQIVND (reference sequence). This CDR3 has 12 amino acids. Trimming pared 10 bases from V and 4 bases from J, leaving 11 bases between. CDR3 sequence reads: CATAQGNQPQHF. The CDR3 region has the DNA TGTGCCACCGCACAGGGTAATCAGCCCCAGCATTTT.

As DNA, the CDR3 is TGTGCCAGCAGCTTGGTTAGCGGGGGACAAGAGACCCAGTACTTC. This translates into CASSLVSGGQETQYF. The V and J genes are TRBV5-4 and TRBJ2-5; 9 nucleotides match TRBD2. Germline CDR1 reads SGHNT; CDR2 reads YYREEE (reference sequence). This CDR3 is built from 15 residues. With 0 bases clipped from V and 2 bases from J, the junction kept 2 bases outside the gene matches. Based on the CDR3 plus reference TRBV5-4 and TRBJ2-5, the full variable domain is ETGVTQSPTHLIKTRGQQVTLRCSSQSGHNTVSWYQQALGQGPQFIFQYYREEENGRGNFPPRFSGLQFPNYSSELNVNALELDDSALYLCASSLVSGGQETQYFGPGTRLLVL.

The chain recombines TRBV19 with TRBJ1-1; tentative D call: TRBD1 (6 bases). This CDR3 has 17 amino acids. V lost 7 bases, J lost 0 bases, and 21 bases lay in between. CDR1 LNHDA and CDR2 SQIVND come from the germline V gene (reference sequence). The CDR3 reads CASIATWGQNMNTEAFF. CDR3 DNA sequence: TGTGCCAGTATTGCCACCTGGGGGCAGAACATGAACACTGAAGCTTTCTTT.

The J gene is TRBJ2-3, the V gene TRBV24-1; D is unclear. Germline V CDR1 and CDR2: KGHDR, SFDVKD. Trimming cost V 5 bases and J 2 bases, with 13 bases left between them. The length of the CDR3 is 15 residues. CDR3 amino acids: CATSGRNTLTDTQYF. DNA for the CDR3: TGTGCCACCAGTGGTCGGAACACGCTCACAGATACGCAGTATTTT.

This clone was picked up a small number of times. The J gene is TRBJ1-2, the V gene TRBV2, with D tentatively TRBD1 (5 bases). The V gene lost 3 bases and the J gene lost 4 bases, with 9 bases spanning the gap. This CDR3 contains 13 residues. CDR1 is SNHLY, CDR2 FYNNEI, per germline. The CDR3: CASSEQGTYGYTF. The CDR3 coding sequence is TGTGCCAGCAGTGAGCAGGGTACCTATGGCTACACCTTC.

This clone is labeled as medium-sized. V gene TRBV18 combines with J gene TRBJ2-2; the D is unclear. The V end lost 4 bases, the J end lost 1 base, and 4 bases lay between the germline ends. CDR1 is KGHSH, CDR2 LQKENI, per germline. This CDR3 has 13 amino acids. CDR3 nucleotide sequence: TGTGCCAGCTCACTACGGAACACCGGGGAGCTGTTTTTT. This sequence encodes CASSLRNTGELFF.

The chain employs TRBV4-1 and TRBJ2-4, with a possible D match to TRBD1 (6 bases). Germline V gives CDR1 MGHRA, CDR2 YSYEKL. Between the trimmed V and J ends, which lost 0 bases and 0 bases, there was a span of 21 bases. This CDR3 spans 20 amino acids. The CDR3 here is CASSQEGHFPSTVAKNIQYF. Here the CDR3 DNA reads TGCGCCAGCAGCCAAGAGGGACATTTTCCGTCAACGGTAGCCAAAAACATTCAGTACTTC.

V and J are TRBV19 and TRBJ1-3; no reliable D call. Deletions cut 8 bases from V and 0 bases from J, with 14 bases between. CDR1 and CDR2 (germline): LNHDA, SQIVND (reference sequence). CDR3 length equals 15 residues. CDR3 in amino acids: CASSRQPSSGNTIYF. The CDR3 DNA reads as TGTGCCAGTTCAAGGCAGCCGAGCTCTGGAAACACCATATATTTT.

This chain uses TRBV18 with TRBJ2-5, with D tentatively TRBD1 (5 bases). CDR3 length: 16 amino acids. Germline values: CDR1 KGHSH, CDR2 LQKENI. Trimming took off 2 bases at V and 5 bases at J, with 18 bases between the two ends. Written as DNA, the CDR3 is TGTGCCAGCTCACCAGGTCCCAAGGGGTCTGAGGAGACCCAGTACTTC. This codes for CASSPGPKGSEETQYF.

CDR3 bases: TGTGCCTCCGGGGGAGGCACCGGGGAGCTGTTTTTT. Translation: CASGGGTGELFF. This sequence joins TRBV24-1 and TRBJ2-2; D might be TRBD2 (6 bases). Looked up from germline, CDR1 is KGHDR and CDR2 is SFDVKD. This CDR3 has 12 residues. V gave up 12 bases and J gave up 4 bases, with 11 bases separating them.

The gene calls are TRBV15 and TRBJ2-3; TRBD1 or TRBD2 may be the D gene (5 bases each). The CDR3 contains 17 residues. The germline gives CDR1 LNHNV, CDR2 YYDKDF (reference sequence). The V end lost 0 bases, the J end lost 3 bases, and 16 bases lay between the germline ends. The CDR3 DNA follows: TGTGCCACCAGCAGAGATCCTTCCCAGGGCGGGACAGATACGCAGTATTTT. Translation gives CATSRDPSQGGTDTQYF.

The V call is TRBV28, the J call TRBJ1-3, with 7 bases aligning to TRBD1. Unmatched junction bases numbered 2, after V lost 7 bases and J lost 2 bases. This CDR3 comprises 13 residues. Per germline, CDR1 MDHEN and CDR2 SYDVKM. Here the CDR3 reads CASIRGPGNTIYF. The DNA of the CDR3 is TGTGCCAGCATTAGGGGGCCTGGAAACACCATATATTTT.

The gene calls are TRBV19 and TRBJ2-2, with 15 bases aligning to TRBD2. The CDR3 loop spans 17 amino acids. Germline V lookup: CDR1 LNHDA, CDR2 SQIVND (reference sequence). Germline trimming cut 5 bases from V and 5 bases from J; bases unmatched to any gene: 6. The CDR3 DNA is TGTGCCAGTAGTCCTAAAGGACTAGCGGGGGGGACCGGGGAGCTGTTTTTT. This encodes CASSPKGLAGGTGELFF.

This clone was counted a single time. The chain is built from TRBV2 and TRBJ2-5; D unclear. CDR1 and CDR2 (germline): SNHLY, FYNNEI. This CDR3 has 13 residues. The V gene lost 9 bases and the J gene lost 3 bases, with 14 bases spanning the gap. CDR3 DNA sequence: TGTGCCAGTGTTAGCCGAGTTGAAGAGACCCAGTACTTC. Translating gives CASVSRVEETQYF.

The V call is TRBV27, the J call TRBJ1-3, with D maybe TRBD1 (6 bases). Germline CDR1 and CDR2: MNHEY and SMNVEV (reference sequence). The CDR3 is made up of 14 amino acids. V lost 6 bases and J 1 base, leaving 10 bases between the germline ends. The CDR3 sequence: CASRHTGSGNTIYF. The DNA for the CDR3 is TGTGCCAGCAGGCACACAGGGTCTGGAAACACCATATATTTT.

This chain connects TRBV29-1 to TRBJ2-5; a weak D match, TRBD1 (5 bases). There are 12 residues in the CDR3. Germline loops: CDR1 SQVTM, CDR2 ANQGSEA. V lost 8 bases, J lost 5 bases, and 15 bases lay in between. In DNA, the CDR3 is TGCAGCACTGCATGGGGCATGGAGACCCAGTACTTC. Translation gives CSTAWGMETQYF.